Below, one T cell receptor beta chain is given with its context. CDR1 is SEHNR, CDR2 FQNEAQ, per germline (reference sequence). The CDR3 totals 15 residues. V shed 3 bases, J shed 4 bases, and the junction held 4 bases outside the gene matches. Authors' data handling: Amplification from reference gene primers served as the basis for estimated nucleated cell counts. The assay was immunoSEQ multiplex PCR, and TCRdb's table has in-frame clones only and misses some. The V and J calls and the clone size are those of that table, but D and trimming were determined from the DNA. The sample lists 100,000 or so clones; 91% were seen once. The record originates from a study of blood T cell repertoires in COVID-19. Study-wide context: The United States, Italy and Spain were the sources of the acute and convalescent COVID-19 samples. T cells, B-cell-depleted T cells, or PBMCs supplied cDNA or gDNA.

The source of this sequence is a man in his forties or fifties with acute or convalescent COVID-19. The genes are TRBV7-9 and TRBJ1-3; TRBD1 matches at 9 bases. Input material: peripheral blood. The CDR3 region is CASSFRTGDGNTIYF. CDR3 nucleotides: TGTGCCAGCAGCTTCCGGACAGGGGACGGAAACACCATATATTTT.